A selection of T cell receptor beta chains follows, all from one sample in a study of T cells in Graves' hyperthyroidism and ophthalmopathy. TCRdb processed the multiplex PCR reads anew with MiXCR; each CDR3 protein has one entry. The sample consists of 450,000 to 550,000 distinct CDR3 sequences, less than 25% of them appearing once. The sequenced material came from blood. These receptors were collected from a woman aged 25 to 39 with Graves' ophthalmopathy. CDR3s include the opening cysteine and the closing phenylalanine or tryptophan. The D gene is left open where the match is weak. Part of the rows lack a size; the others show once, few, many or a class for expanded clones.

v_gene: TRBV27
d_gene: NA
abundance: NA
j_gene: TRBJ1-1
CDR3nt: TGTGCCAGCAGTCAACCGGGGGGGGGTCCTGAAGCTTTCTTT
CDR3aa: CASSQPGGGPEAFF

v_gene: TRBV27
d_gene: NA
abundance: many
j_gene: TRBJ1-2
CDR3nt: TGTGCCAGCAGTTTATCCCCTCATAGGGATCGATATGGCTACACCTTC
CDR3aa: CASSLSPHRDRYGYTF

v_gene: TRBV20-1
d_gene: NA
abundance: many
j_gene: TRBJ2-2
CDR3nt: TGCAGTGCTAGAGATAATAAGGTGGCCGGGGAGCTGTTTTTT
CDR3aa: CSARDNKVAGELFF

v_gene: TRBV11-2
d_gene: NA
abundance: many
j_gene: TRBJ1-3
CDR3nt: TGTGCCAGCAGCTTCTTCAGGGAGGCTGGAAACACCATATATTTT
CDR3aa: CASSFFREAGNTIYF

v_gene: TRBV4-2
d_gene: NA
abundance: many
j_gene: TRBJ2-5
CDR3nt: TGTGCCAGCAGGGGGACTTCCCAAGAGACCCAGTACTTC
CDR3aa: CASRGTSQETQYF

v_gene: TRBV6-1
d_gene: NA
abundance: many
j_gene: TRBJ1-5
CDR3nt: TGTGCCAGCAGTGAAGCGGAGATGGGGAATCAGCCCCAGCATTTT
CDR3aa: CASSEAEMGNQPQHF

v_gene: TRBV2
d_gene: NA
abundance: many
j_gene: TRBJ1-1
CDR3nt: TGTGCCAGCAGTGGGGGGTTGTACAGCCTAATGAACACTGAAGCTTTCTTT
CDR3aa: CASSGGLYSLMNTEAFF

v_gene: TRBV6-2/TRBV6-3
d_gene: NA
abundance: many
j_gene: TRBJ1-3
CDR3nt: TGTGCCAGCAGTTCGGACCGAACCTATGGAAACACCATATATTTT
CDR3aa: CASSSDRTYGNTIYF

v_gene: TRBV12-3/TRBV12-4
d_gene: NA
abundance: once
j_gene: TRBJ2-7
CDR3nt: TGTGCCAGCAGCTACCGGGAAGAGCAGTACTTC
CDR3aa: CASSYREEQYF

v_gene: TRBV12-3/TRBV12-4
d_gene: TRBD1
abundance: few
j_gene: TRBJ1-2
CDR3nt: TGTGCCAGCACCCAGGACAGGGGGCTCGGTGGCTACACCTTC
CDR3aa: CASTQDRGLGGYTF

v_gene: TRBV19
d_gene: NA
abundance: many
j_gene: TRBJ1-1
CDR3nt: TGTGCCAGTAGTGTAACAGGAGGTAGGACTGAAGCTTTCTTT
CDR3aa: CASSVTGGRTEAFF

v_gene: TRBV27
d_gene: NA
abundance: many
j_gene: TRBJ1-5
CDR3nt: TGTGCCAGCAGTCCAGGTTCAGCTCAGCCCCAGCATTTT
CDR3aa: CASSPGSAQPQHF

v_gene: TRBV6-1
d_gene: NA
abundance: NA
j_gene: TRBJ1-1
CDR3nt: TGTGCCAGCACCTCACTTGGGACATCCAGCGCTGAAGCTTTCTTT
CDR3aa: CASTSLGTSSAEAFF

v_gene: TRBV20-1
d_gene: TRBD2
abundance: NA
j_gene: TRBJ2-2
CDR3nt: TGCAGTGCTCTAGCGGGGGCAACCACCGGGGAGCTGTTTTTT
CDR3aa: CSALAGATTGELFF

v_gene: TRBV30
d_gene: TRBD1
abundance: once
j_gene: TRBJ1-1
CDR3nt: TGTGCCTGGACTAACGGGGGACAGATGAACACTGAAGCTTTCTTT
CDR3aa: CAWTNGGQMNTEAFF

v_gene: TRBV6-1
d_gene: NA
abundance: NA
j_gene: TRBJ1-5
CDR3nt: TGTGCCAGCAGTGATTGGCAGGGCCGGAATCAGCCCCAGCATTTT
CDR3aa: CASSDWQGRNQPQHF

v_gene: TRBV4-2
d_gene: TRBD2
abundance: NA
j_gene: TRBJ2-7
CDR3nt: TGTGCCAGCAGCCAAGCTTTGCGGGAGGACCCCTACGAGCAGTACTTC
CDR3aa: CASSQALREDPYEQYF

v_gene: TRBV7-2
d_gene: NA
abundance: NA
j_gene: TRBJ1-1
CDR3nt: TGTGCCAGCAGCTTAGTCGTCTTGGAGTCTACTGAAGCTTTCTTT
CDR3aa: CASSLVVLESTEAFF

v_gene: TRBV12-3/TRBV12-4
d_gene: TRBD2
abundance: NA
j_gene: TRBJ2-5
CDR3nt: TGTGCCAGCAGTTTCCTAGCGGGCATGGAAGAGACCCAGTACTTC
CDR3aa: CASSFLAGMEETQYF

v_gene: TRBV11-2
d_gene: NA
abundance: many
j_gene: TRBJ2-7
CDR3nt: TGTGCCAGCATCATGGAAGGGAGAGTGAACGAGCAGTACTTC
CDR3aa: CASIMEGRVNEQYF

v_gene: TRBV28
d_gene: NA
abundance: many
j_gene: TRBJ1-2
CDR3nt: TGTGCCAGCAGTTTAAAAAGCACGTATACCTTCTATGGCTACACCTTC
CDR3aa: CASSLKSTYTFYGYTF

v_gene: TRBV18
d_gene: NA
abundance: many
j_gene: TRBJ2-7
CDR3nt: TGTGCCAGCTCACCAGCCATCGGCTACGAGCAGTACTTC
CDR3aa: CASSPAIGYEQYF

v_gene: TRBV19
d_gene: NA
abundance: NA
j_gene: TRBJ2-6
CDR3nt: TGTGCCAGTAGTACCGGGACACCTTCCTCTGGGGCCAACGTCCTGACTTTC
CDR3aa: CASSTGTPSSGANVLTF

v_gene: TRBV28
d_gene: NA
abundance: many
j_gene: TRBJ2-7
CDR3nt: TGTGCCAGCGGATCGGTAACCTACGAGCAGTACTTC
CDR3aa: CASGSVTYEQYF

v_gene: TRBV20-1
d_gene: TRBD2
abundance: NA
j_gene: TRBJ2-7
CDR3nt: TGCAGTGCGCCGCGGGGGTCCTACGAGCAGTACTTC
CDR3aa: CSAPRGSYEQYF

v_gene: TRBV18
d_gene: TRBD1
abundance: many
j_gene: TRBJ1-2
CDR3nt: TGTGCCAGCTCACCAGTGACTCGACAGGGGGTTCATGGCTACACCTTC
CDR3aa: CASSPVTRQGVHGYTF

v_gene: TRBV10-3
d_gene: NA
abundance: NA
j_gene: TRBJ1-5
CDR3nt: TGTGCCATCAGGAACAGGGCAGATCAGCCCCAGCATTTT
CDR3aa: CAIRNRADQPQHF

v_gene: TRBV6-2/TRBV6-3
d_gene: NA
abundance: many
j_gene: TRBJ2-2
CDR3nt: TGTGCCAGCAGGACGCAGGGGTCCGGGGAGCTGTTTTTT
CDR3aa: CASRTQGSGELFF

v_gene: TRBV5-6
d_gene: NA
abundance: many
j_gene: TRBJ1-1
CDR3nt: TGTGCCAGCAGCTTGGAGGTCAGGACCACTGAAGCTTTCTTT
CDR3aa: CASSLEVRTTEAFF

v_gene: TRBV20-1
d_gene: NA
abundance: once
j_gene: TRBJ1-5
CDR3nt: TGCAGTGCTAGAGCGGGGAGTCTCAATCAGCCCCAGCATTTT
CDR3aa: CSARAGSLNQPQHF